This is a list of T cell receptor beta chains from one sample in a study of cytomegalovirus exposure and HLA in healthy donors. Generated by immunoSEQ multiplex PCR, the TCRdb table keeps only in-frame clones and is missing some. The sample has 160,000 or so clones, roughly 83% seen once; the top ten hold around 1.6%. The sequenced material came from PBMCs. The source is a woman aged 18-29 years in good health and CMV-seronegative. Each CDR3 is given with its conserved first and last residue. Fields, in order: D gene, J gene, clone size, V gene, CDR3 DNA, CDR3 protein. D genes are given only for firm matches. Where a row states a size, it is once, few, many or the class of an expanded clone; other rows omit it.

D: TRBD2
J: TRBJ2-5
size: once
V: TRBV5-1
DNA: TGCGCCAGCAGCTTCGGACTAGCGGAAGAGACCCAGTACTTC
CDR3: CASSFGLAEETQYF

D: TRBD2
J: TRBJ2-7
size: .
V: TRBV5-1
DNA: TGCGCCAGCAGCTATAGCGGGGGCCTCAGCTCCTACGAGCAGTACTTC
CDR3: CASSYSGGLSSYEQYF

D: .
J: TRBJ1-1
size: .
V: TRBV7-9
DNA: TGTTCCAGCCATGGAGTCATGAACACTGAAGCTTTCTTT
CDR3: CSSHGVMNTEAFF

D: .
J: TRBJ2-4
size: .
V: TRBV27
DNA: TGTGCCAGCAGTTTGCGGCTTAAAAACATTCAGTACTTC
CDR3: CASSLRLKNIQYF

D: .
J: TRBJ1-2
size: .
V: TRBV7-9
DNA: TGTGCCAGCAGCTCGGACAGCTCCCATGGCTACACCTTC
CDR3: CASSSDSSHGYTF

D: .
J: TRBJ1-1
size: .
V: TRBV6-1
DNA: TGTGCCAGCAGTGAAAATATTATGACTGAAGCTTTCTTT
CDR3: CASSENIMTEAFF

D: TRBD1
J: TRBJ1-2
size: .
V: TRBV2
DNA: TGTGCCAGCAGTCTTCGGACAGGGGCTCGCTATGGCTACACCTTC
CDR3: CASSLRTGARYGYTF

D: TRBD2
J: TRBJ2-1
size: .
V: TRBV28
DNA: TGTGCCAGCAGGTTAGCGGGGGCCAATGAGCAGTTCTTC
CDR3: CASRLAGANEQFF

D: .
J: TRBJ1-5
size: .
V: TRBV7-8
DNA: TGTGCCAGCCAAGGTGCGGGTAATCAGCCCCAGCATTTT
CDR3: CASQGAGNQPQHF

D: .
J: TRBJ1-1
size: .
V: TRBV2
DNA: TGTGCCAGCAACGGTCAGGGTATGAACACTGAAGCTTTCTTT
CDR3: CASNGQGMNTEAFF

D: .
J: TRBJ1-3
size: .
V: TRBV18
DNA: TGTGCCAGCTCACGGACCGGGACTGGGGACACCATATATTTT
CDR3: CASSRTGTGDTIYF

D: .
J: TRBJ1-1
size: .
V: TRBV7-7
DNA: TGTGCTAGCAGCTTCTCCGGGAACACTGAAGCTTTCTTT
CDR3: CASSFSGNTEAFF

D: .
J: TRBJ2-7
size: .
V: TRBV5-4
DNA: TGTGCCAGCAGCCCCCCGGACATCCCACCCTACGAGCAGTACTTC
CDR3: CASSPPDIPPYEQYF

D: .
J: TRBJ1-2
size: .
V: TRBV7-8
DNA: TGTGCCAGCAGCCTGCGCACAGGGACGGGCTATGGCTACACCTTC
CDR3: CASSLRTGTGYGYTF

D: .
J: TRBJ2-1
size: .
V: TRBV5-1
DNA: TGCGCCAGCAGCCGCCAGTCCGAATCCTGGTTCTTC
CDR3: CASSRQSESWFF

D: TRBD2
J: TRBJ2-3
size: .
V: TRBV11-2
DNA: TGTGCCAGCAGCTTAGTCCCTGGTGGTAGCGGGGGGACAGATACGCAGTATTTT
CDR3: CASSLVPGGSGGTDTQYF

D: TRBD2
J: TRBJ2-5
size: .
V: TRBV7-9
DNA: TGTGCCAGCAGAGGTCTAGCGGGGGGGCCATGGGAGCAGTACTTC
CDR3: CASRGLAGGPWEQYF

D: TRBD1
J: TRBJ1-1
size: .
V: TRBV19
DNA: TGTGCCAGTAGTATTACAGGGGGCAACACTGAAGCTTTCTTT
CDR3: CASSITGGNTEAFF

D: .
J: TRBJ1-2
size: .
V: TRBV7-9
DNA: TGTGCCAGCAGCTCCGCTGGCGGGGGGACGGATTCAATCTATGGCTACACCTTC
CDR3: CASSSAGGGTDSIYGYTF

D: TRBD2
J: TRBJ2-1
size: .
V: TRBV30
DNA: TGTGCCTGGAGTGTGGAGCGGGGGGGCTTCAATGAGCAGTTCTTC
CDR3: CAWSVERGGFNEQFF

D: TRBD1
J: TRBJ2-7
size: .
V: TRBV28
DNA: TGTGCCAGCAGTTCGACAGGGGGTAATCCCTACGAGCAGTACTTC
CDR3: CASSSTGGNPYEQYF

D: .
J: TRBJ1-1
size: .
V: TRBV30
DNA: TGTGCCTTCAAGCGGGACCTAAACACTGAAGCTTTCTTT
CDR3: CAFKRDLNTEAFF

D: .
J: TRBJ2-5
size: .
V: TRBV7-9
DNA: TGTGCCAGCAGTCGGGTGGATCAAGAGACCCAGTACTTC
CDR3: CASSRVDQETQYF

D: .
J: TRBJ1-4
size: .
V: TRBV7-2
DNA: TGTGCCAGCAGCTTAGGGGCAAGAGAAAAACTGTTTTTT
CDR3: CASSLGAREKLFF

D: TRBD2
J: TRBJ2-7
size: .
V: TRBV4-2
DNA: TGTGCCAGCAGCAGGGTTGTAGCGGGGGCTACCGATGAGCAGTACTTC
CDR3: CASSRVVAGATDEQYF

D: .
J: TRBJ1-5
size: .
V: TRBV27
DNA: TGTGCCAGCAGTTTAGGCCGGACAAGTGGGCATAGCAATCAGCCCCAGCATTTT
CDR3: CASSLGRTSGHSNQPQHF

D: TRBD1
J: TRBJ2-1
size: .
V: TRBV28
DNA: TGTGCCAGCAGTTTCCTTACCCGGACAGGGCAGTTCTTC
CDR3: CASSFLTRTGQFF